These 9 T cell receptor beta chains came from one sample sequenced in a study of tumor-infiltrating lymphocytes in primary liver carcinoma. Both RNA and DNA were isolated together from around 20-30 mg of bulk tissue that had not been sorted. Reverse transcription of approximately 0.55 ug total RNA with a constant-region primer produced TCR beta cDNA. For TCR beta, libraries were produced by three nested multiplex PCR rounds using slightly modified ARM-PCR. TRBV1-TRBV30 forward primers paired with a C-beta reverse primer drove the first two PCR rounds, roughly 9 cycles each. From the multiplex PCR reads, TCRdb called clonotypes with MiXCR, one entry per CDR3 protein. The repertoire consists of 50,000 to 60,000 distinct CDR3 sequences, with around 77% occurring once and the leading ten covering roughly a quarter. Sequenced: liver tumor tissue from sampling region 5. Subset specified: tumor region T5, tumor centre. The receptors were sampled from a man between 40 and 49 years old with primary liver carcinoma and hepatitis B virus infection.

A remark on this clonotype: As the CDR3 is not closed by the conserved phenylalanine or tryptophan, this likely results from a read error. V is TRBV12-3 or TRBV12-4 and J is TRBJ2-5; no definite D call. The CDR3 is 12 amino acids. V lost 2 bases and J 1 base, leaving 2 bases between the germline ends. Here the CDR3 DNA reads TGTGCCAGCAGTTTAAGCCAAGAGACCCAGTACTTG. Translation gives CASSLSQETQYL.

For this clonotype: The junction departs from the called germline gene at one end, perhaps through a read error. J is TRBJ1-3 and V is TRBV4-3; no reliable D call. Germline V gene lookup returns CDR1 LGHNA and CDR2 YSLEER. The CDR3 loop spans 14 amino acids. CDR3 region: CASSQEEYRNTIYF. DNA of the CDR3: TGCGCCAGCAGCCAAGAGGAGTATAGAAACACAATATATTTT.

This clonotype was seen repeatedly, ten times or more. The chain couples TRBV29-1 to TRBJ2-2, with 9 bases fitting TRBD2. This CDR3 is 16 amino acids long. Looked up from germline, CDR1 is SQVTM and CDR2 is ANQGSEA. Trimming cost V 2 bases and J 5 bases; bases outside gene matches: 9. CDR3 sequence (DNA): TGCAGCGTTGAAATGGAGGCTAGCGGGGATACCGGGGAGCTGTTTTTT. The encoded protein is CSVEMEASGDTGELFF.

Comment on this clonotype: The junction does not match germline at one end; this may be a read error. The chain uses TRBV14 and TRBJ2-1; TRBD2 is a possible D gene (5 bases). The CDR3 is 15 amino acids. Germline V gene lookup returns CDR1 SGHDN and CDR2 FVKESK. The CDR3: CGSSAVGGNYNEQFF. CDR3 DNA: TGTGGCAGCAGCGCAGTAGGAGGAAACTACAATGAGCAGTTCTTC.

This clonotype occurred a few times. V usage is TRBV7-2 and J usage is TRBJ1-2; perhaps TRBD1 as D (5 bases). This CDR3 has 13 amino acids. Germline V gene lookup returns CDR1 SGHTA and CDR2 FQGNSA. V was clipped by 1 base and J by 4 bases, with 7 bases between them. The CDR3 DNA reads as TGTGCCAGCAGCTTAGAGGGGACCTATGGCTACACCTTC. Protein product: CASSLEGTYGYTF.

This clonotype is categorized as medium-sized. The genes are TRBV5-5 and TRBJ2-7, with D uncertain. This CDR3 region has 15 residues. The germline CDR1 and CDR2 sequences are SGHKS and YYEKEE (reference sequence). V was clipped by 1 base and J by 0 bases, with 11 bases between them. The CDR3 protein is CASSLSQLSSYEQYF. CDR3 sequence (DNA): TGTGCCAGCAGCTTGTCACAGCTGAGCTCCTACGAGCAGTACTTC. Variable domain in full (rest from reference TRBV5-5 and TRBJ2-7): DAGVTQSPTHLIKTRGQQVTLRCSPISGHKSVSWYQQVLGQGPQFIFQYYEKEERGRGNFPDRFSARQFPNYSSELNVNALLLGDSALYLCASSLSQLSSYEQYFGPGTRLTVT.

The J gene is TRBJ2-3, the V gene TRBV10-3; the D gene could be TRBD1 or TRBD2 (5 bases each). This CDR3 has 16 amino acids. Trimming removed 4 bases from V and 4 bases from J, with 18 bases in between. Germline V gene data show CDR1 as ENHRY and CDR2 as SYGVKD. The CDR3 protein is CAISVGTLRGPDTQYF. Written as DNA, the CDR3 is TGTGCCATCAGTGTTGGGACCCTAAGGGGCCCAGATACGCAGTATTTT.

The chain combines TRBV6-1 with TRBJ2-5; maybe TRBD1 (6 bases). The CDR3 spans 12 residues. From germline, CDR1 is MNHNS and CDR2 SASEGT. CDR3 sequence reads: CARSEEGQRDYF. The CDR3 DNA is TGTGCGAGGAGTGAAGAGGGACAACGGGACTACTTC.

The gene calls are TRBV11-2 and TRBJ2-3; D is undetermined. Matching the DNA end better, TRBJ1-5 makes the J call doubtful. CDR1 and CDR2 (germline): SGHAT, FQNNGV. The CDR3 contains 16 residues. CDR3 loop: CASSAPTSGSSDTQHF. CDR3 in DNA: TGTGCCAGCAGCGCTCCGACTAGCGGGAGTAGTGATACGCAGCATTTT.